Sequencing of this T cell receptor beta chain was carried out in a study of blood T cell repertoires in COVID-19. Whole-study context: COVID-19 samples from acute and convalescent phases originated in the United States, Italy and Spain. PBMCs, B-cell-depleted T cells, or T cells were the source of the cDNA or gDNA that made up the material.

Source study methods: Amplifying reference gene primers gave estimates of nucleated cell counts. This table comes from immunoSEQ multiplex PCR, and its TCRdb copy is limited to in-frame clones, with some not included. V, J and clone size reflect that table, while D and trimming were determined from the DNA. The table records approximately 290,000 clones, approximately 90% of them present only once. Sequencing was performed on peripheral blood. The TCR comes from a woman in her 30s with COVID-19, enrolled during active disease.

The CDR3 is CASSYLQGDSYEQYF. The CDR3, as DNA: TGTGCCAGCAGTTACTTACAGGGGGACTCCTACGAGCAGTACTTC. The chain couples TRBV6-6 to TRBJ2-7, with TRBD1 matching over 8 bases. This CDR3 has 15 amino acids. V dropped 1 base and J dropped 0; count of bases not matched to a gene: 2. The germline CDR1 and CDR2 sequences are MNHNY and SVGAGI (reference sequence).